This T cell receptor (beta chain) is from a study of blood T cells in healthy people across ages. Study-level background: In model experiments, template switching was able to capture about one barcoded beta molecule for every two T cells that were present. General study points: Diversity figures based on one million T cells were deemed too low. Per million T cells, TCR beta diversity dropped about linearly as age rose.

Primers used in a second PCR of roughly 6 to 11 cycles were a sample-barcoded 5' primer and a J-beta primer mix. Each cDNA molecule was tagged by a template-switch adaptor with 12 random nucleotides. TCRdb re-called the 5' RACE reads through MiXCR, storing one row per CDR3 protein. The repertoire consists of roughly 1,700,000 distinct CDR3 sequences, with 28% occurring once and the leading ten covering about 8%. To note about this clonotype: No antigen is known for it.

Sequencing used blood. This TCR derives from a woman aged 25 to 39 in good health.

The DNA for the CDR3 is TGCAGCGGAGCGGGCCACTACAATGAGCAGTTCTTC. Residues: CSGAGHYNEQFF. The gene calls are TRBV29-1 and TRBJ2-1; weak D call: TRBD2 (6 bases). This CDR3 spans 12 amino acids. Germline CDR1 is SQVTM and CDR2 is ANQGSEA. Deletions cut 7 bases from V and 3 bases from J, with 10 bases between.